The 4 T cell receptor beta chains reported below all come from one sample, sequenced in a study of blood T cell repertoires in COVID-19. Profiled with immunoSEQ multiplex PCR; TCRdb holds only in-frame clones, not every one. The sample holds about 71,000 clones, 82% seen once. The specimen was peripheral blood. The origin of the receptors is a woman older than 75 with acute or convalescent COVID-19.

This chain links TRBV2 with TRBJ2-1; 7 bases are shared with TRBD2. This CDR3 has 12 residues. Germline CDR1 is SNHLY and CDR2 is FYNNEI. J was trimmed by 4 bases and V by 10 bases; bases with no gene match: 4. CDR3 nucleotides: TGTGCCACCGGTAGCGGGTACAATGAGCAGTTCTTC. It is translated as CATGSGYNEQFF.

The V and J genes are TRBV28 and TRBJ1-2, with D possibly matching TRBD1 (6 bases). The V and J ends lost 3 bases and 7 bases respectively, with 9 bases between them. Germline CDR1 is MDHEN and CDR2 is SYDVKM. CDR3 length equals 12 residues. The CDR3 DNA is TGTGCCAGCAGTTTCACAGGGAGTGGCTACACCTTC. Amino acid sequence: CASSFTGSGYTF.

This clone showed up just a few times. The chain recombines TRBV7-3 with TRBJ2-7; 7 bases align to TRBD1. The CDR3 spans 13 residues. V lost 1 base and J lost 6; bases outside the gene matches: 3. Germline CDR1 and CDR2: SGHTA and FQGTGA. The CDR3 protein is CASSLKSGGEQYF. In DNA form, the CDR3 reads TGTGCCAGCAGCTTAAAATCAGGGGGCGAGCAGTACTTC.

This clone was found a few times. The chain joins TRBV19 to TRBJ1-5; 10 bases align to TRBD1. This CDR3 region has 14 residues. The V segment lost 7 bases and the J segment 6 bases; nucleotides outside the gene matches: 6. Germline values: CDR1 LNHDA, CDR2 SQIVND (reference sequence). The CDR3 region has the DNA TGTGCCAGTACTCCGGGACAGGGGAGTCAGCCCCAGCATTTT. As protein: CASTPGQGSQPQHF.